The subject of this entry is one TCR beta chain. The target of this receptor is not known. No clone much larger than this one lies a single base away; base qualities are absent. This record belongs to a study of blood T cell repertoires in COVID-19 (dated by TCRdb to 2018 to 2020). Study-wide context: The collaborator samples originated in the United States, Italy and Spain and spanned the acute and convalescent phases of COVID-19. The prospective study material was composed of cDNA or gDNA derived from T cells, B-cell-depleted T cells, or PBMCs. The dataset comprised deeply sampled blood TCRbeta repertoires from subjects exposed to, actively infected with, or recovered from COVID-19. The repertoires were released in a freely available public database intended as a resource for research on the immune response to SARS-CoV-2. The samples were drawn from two sources: the first 160 participants of the ongoing ImmuneRACE study, and approximately 1,300 subjects contributed by 6 global collaborators. The sample metadata nearly always contained a de-identified subject ID, COVID-19 status, age in years and sex. HLA class I and class II types, where available, came from metadata supplied by the sample provider rather than from assay-based typing. General conclusions and limits of the study: Clinical and demographic metadata were provided uncurated, with the amount varying by source and participant.

V is clipped by 6 bases and J by 3 bases, and the sequence between their germline boundaries is 17 bases long. CDR1 and CDR2 are drawn from the germline V gene (reference sequence): SGHAT, FQDESV. From the cysteine through the phenylalanine, the CDR3 covers 15 amino acids. This entry keeps only the CDR3 DNA: 45 bases, framed from base 1. The immunoSEQ Assay, a bias-controlled multiplex PCR, was used to amplify TCRbeta CDR3 regions from genomic DNA. Regarding the original processing steps: The number of nucleated cells in each sample was estimated by amplification of reference gene primers within the assay. Sequence reads were collapsed and filtered to measure the absolute abundance of every unique TCRbeta CDR3 rearrangement. Productive Simpson clonality was computed per sample as the square root of Simpson's diversity index over productive rearrangements. Drawn from immuneACCESS, this table holds only the in-frame rearrangements with V and J called that TCRdb kept. Clones are partly lost; checked studies trace under half to an unresolved V gene and leave the rest unexplained. The V and J calls and clone size come from that table; D and trimming were worked out from the DNA. The sample profile shows about 370,000 clones; roughly 91% of them were found once. Of the sample, about 1.7% is held by the ten largest clones.

Participants in the prospective study were enrolled through a virtual design, were aged roughly 18 to 95 years, and lived in about two dozen United States geographic areas. To assign participants to cohorts, the prospective study relied on clinical history that participants themselves reported in a screening survey and a study questionnaire. For ImmuneRACE Cohort 3, a participant was defined as recovered based on two consecutive negative NP/OP PCR tests, clearance by a healthcare professional, or resolution of symptoms. In the prospective study, whole blood, serum and a nasopharyngeal or oropharyngeal swab were collected from each participant by mobile phlebotomists. Over a roughly 2-month period, participants in the prospective study had the option of providing additional blood draws and questionnaires. Blood samples from the prospective study were shipped frozen or at room temperature prior to DNA extraction.

Sample: PBMCs or T cells enriched from blood (not recorded which). This chain joins TRBV11-1 to TRBJ1-2, with TRBD1 as a weak D call on 5 bases. This sequence was found in a woman in her twenties or thirties who had recovered from COVID-19. The nucleotide sequence reads as follows: TGTGCCAGCAGTCCTGATATGGACATCGACTATGGCTACACCTTC. Translated, this gives CASSPDMDIDYGYTF.